This T cell receptor (beta chain) was captured in a study of cytomegalovirus exposure and HLA in healthy donors. V lost 1 base and J 6 bases, leaving 13 bases between the germline ends. The V gene's germline CDR1 is MNHNS and CDR2 SASEGT. The length of the CDR3 is 15 residues. While unrecorded immune exposures were likely, the donors were nominally healthy when sampled. In its sample, this clone was seen once. Its antigen is currently unknown. General observations from the study: Most TCR sequences were seen very rarely across donors, but some public TCRs occurred in many. Further analysis was carried out later, and it showed several of the most significant clusters appearing linked to common viral pathogens. Looking again later, the authors saw that most CMV-associated TCR beta chains seemed HLA-restricted.

The PCR used 60 Vbeta and 13 Jbeta primers. Profiling relied on immunoSEQ multiplex PCR, and the TCRdb table lists in-frame clones only, not all of them. Of fewer than 200,000 clones in the sample, 82% were seen once. This receptor was identified in a male donor in good health and CMV-seronegative. J is TRBJ1-5 and V is TRBV6-1; D is unclear. The sequenced material came from PBMCs. The CDR3 DNA reads as TGTGCCAGCAGTGAAGGAGGCGGGGAGGGTCAGCCCCAGCATTTT. Residues: CASSEGGGEGQPQHF.